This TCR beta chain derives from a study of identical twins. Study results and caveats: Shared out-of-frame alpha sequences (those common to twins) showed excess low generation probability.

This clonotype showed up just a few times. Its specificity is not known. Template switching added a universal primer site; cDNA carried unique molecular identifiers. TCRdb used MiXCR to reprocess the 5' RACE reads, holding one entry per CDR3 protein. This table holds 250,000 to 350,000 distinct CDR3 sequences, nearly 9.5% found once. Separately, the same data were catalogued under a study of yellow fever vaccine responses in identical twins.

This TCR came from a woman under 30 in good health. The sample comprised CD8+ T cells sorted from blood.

Written as DNA, the CDR3 is TGCGCCAGCAGCCTCCAACCGGCGGGAGCCGGGGAGCTGTTTTTT. Its translation is CASSLQPAGAGELFF. The chain has TRBV4-1 and TRBJ2-2; 7 bases map to TRBD2. CDR3 size: 15 residues. CDR1 is MGHRA and CDR2 is YSYEKL in the germline V gene. The trim removed 4 bases at V and 6 bases at J, leaving 8 bases unmatched.